The clone carrying this T cell receptor beta chain was picked up a small number of times. Its antigen is unidentified. The sample is drawn from a study of cytomegalovirus exposure and HLA in healthy donors. For the study at large: The approximately 710 first-cohort repertoires and the 95 to 150 validation repertoires shared the same platform, a later analysis reported.

In germline, CDR1 is SGHRS, CDR2 YFSETQ. The CDR3 contains 13 residues. Trimming shortened V by 0 bases and J by 10 bases, and 11 bases separated the two germline ends. General observations from the study: It was confirmed in vitro that three of the CMV-associated chains were specific for CMV antigens. With high specificity and sensitivity, the classifier reportedly diagnosed cytomegalovirus status.

Generated by immunoSEQ multiplex PCR, the TCRdb table keeps only in-frame clones and is missing some. This table has approximately 170,000 clones, 85% appearing once. The rearrangement uses TRBV5-1 and TRBJ2-1; no clear D gene. Material for sequencing was PBMCs. This TCR derives from a man aged 25 to 40 in good health and CMV-seropositive. CDR3 region: CASSLDYPREQFF. The DNA of the CDR3 is TGCGCCAGCAGCTTGGACTACCCTAGGGAGCAGTTCTTC.